The rows below give T cell receptor beta chains drawn from one sample of a study of identical twins. TCRdb passed the 5' RACE reads through MiXCR, listing each CDR3 protein once. This repertoire shows roughly 290,000 distinct CDR3 sequences, around 8.8% found once; its top ten account for approximately 2.1%. The sample was also linked to a second study, of yellow fever vaccine responses in identical twins.

The specimen sequenced was memory (CD45RO+) T cells sorted from blood. The receptors originated from a young woman in good health. Both conserved end residues are part of each CDR3. Fields, in order: D gene, J gene, V gene, clone size, CDR3 DNA, CDR3 protein. D genes are given only for firm matches. Only part of the rows carry a size: once, few, many, or a class if the clone is expanded.

d_gene: NA
j_gene: TRBJ2-1
v_gene: TRBV29-1
abundance: many
CDR3nt: TGCAGCGTTGGGGTGCGACTAAGTGACCCCCCCACCTACAATGAGCAGTTCTTC
CDR3aa: CSVGVRLSDPPTYNEQFF

d_gene: NA
j_gene: TRBJ2-3
v_gene: TRBV5-2
abundance: NA
CDR3nt: TGTGCCAGGGGCTCCGGACTAGCGGGACTCCTCGCAGATACGCAGTATTTT
CDR3aa: CARGSGLAGLLADTQYF

d_gene: NA
j_gene: TRBJ1-1
v_gene: TRBV6-1
abundance: NA
CDR3nt: TGTGCCAGCACCAACCGGAACCCTCCAGGGGCTTTCTTT
CDR3aa: CASTNRNPPGAFF

d_gene: TRBD2
j_gene: TRBJ2-3
v_gene: TRBV29-1
abundance: few
CDR3nt: TGCAGCGTTGGCGGACTAGGGGTAGATACGCAGTATTTT
CDR3aa: CSVGGLGVDTQYF

d_gene: TRBD1
j_gene: TRBJ2-5
v_gene: TRBV29-1
abundance: many
CDR3nt: TGCAGCGCCACAACCGGGACAGGGGGAAGGGAGACCCAGTACTTC
CDR3aa: CSATTGTGGRETQYF

d_gene: NA
j_gene: TRBJ2-1
v_gene: TRBV20-1
abundance: many
CDR3nt: TGCAGTGCACGTGGCGAAGGGACTTCCTACAATGAGCAGTTCTTC
CDR3aa: CSARGEGTSYNEQFF

d_gene: NA
j_gene: TRBJ2-1
v_gene: TRBV12-3/TRBV12-4
abundance: many
CDR3nt: TGTGCCAGCAGTTTAGCGATACAAAACAATGAGCAGTTCTTC
CDR3aa: CASSLAIQNNEQFF

d_gene: TRBD2
j_gene: TRBJ2-1
v_gene: TRBV3-1
abundance: NA
CDR3nt: TGTGCCAGCAGCCGAGAGGGGACTAGCGGCAGAAATGAGCAGTTCTTC
CDR3aa: CASSREGTSGRNEQFF

d_gene: TRBD1
j_gene: TRBJ2-1
v_gene: TRBV14
abundance: many
CDR3nt: TGTGCCAGCAGCCGACGGGACAGGGGGGCCTACAATGAGCAGTTCTTC
CDR3aa: CASSRRDRGAYNEQFF

d_gene: NA
j_gene: TRBJ2-1
v_gene: TRBV7-2
abundance: NA
CDR3nt: TGTGCCAGCAGCCCGGACTGGTTACCCTACAATGAGCAGTTCTTC
CDR3aa: CASSPDWLPYNEQFF

d_gene: TRBD1
j_gene: TRBJ2-5
v_gene: TRBV3-1
abundance: few
CDR3nt: TGTGCCAGCAGTCTAGGACAGGGGAGTCGGGAGACCCAGTACTTC
CDR3aa: CASSLGQGSRETQYF

d_gene: NA
j_gene: TRBJ2-1
v_gene: TRBV12-3/TRBV12-4
abundance: few
CDR3nt: TGTGCCAGCAGTTTCGGGTCTGGCTTTGGGAATGAGCAGTTCTTC
CDR3aa: CASSFGSGFGNEQFF

d_gene: NA
j_gene: TRBJ2-2
v_gene: TRBV6-1
abundance: NA
CDR3nt: TGTGCCAGCAGGTTTGGGACAACCAACACCGGGGAGCTGTTTTTT
CDR3aa: CASRFGTTNTGELFF

d_gene: TRBD2
j_gene: TRBJ2-1
v_gene: TRBV11-2
abundance: NA
CDR3nt: TGTGCCAGCAGCCCAAACAGGACTAGCGGGAGGTTAACTAATGAGCAGTTCTTC
CDR3aa: CASSPNRTSGRLTNEQFF

d_gene: NA
j_gene: TRBJ2-5
v_gene: TRBV5-5
abundance: few
CDR3nt: TGTGCCAGCAGCTTTAGGGGGTCAGCCCTAGAGACCCAGTACTTC
CDR3aa: CASSFRGSALETQYF

d_gene: TRBD2
j_gene: TRBJ2-3
v_gene: TRBV10-3
abundance: many
CDR3nt: TGTGCCACCAAACCTAGCGGGAGTATCGGCACAGATACGCAGTATTTT
CDR3aa: CATKPSGSIGTDTQYF

d_gene: TRBD2
j_gene: TRBJ2-4
v_gene: TRBV4-2
abundance: many
CDR3nt: TGTGCCAGCAGCCAAGATCGTATAGCCGGACTAGCGGATCAAAACATTCAGTACTTC
CDR3aa: CASSQDRIAGLADQNIQYF

d_gene: TRBD1
j_gene: TRBJ1-3
v_gene: TRBV25-1
abundance: NA
CDR3nt: TGTGCCAGCAGTGGGCGGGACAGAGATATTCCGGTGGGAAACACCATATATTTT
CDR3aa: CASSGRDRDIPVGNTIYF

d_gene: NA
j_gene: TRBJ2-1
v_gene: TRBV11-3
abundance: many
CDR3nt: TGTGCCAGTTCGGTGGGCAGCTTAACCTACAATGAGCAGTTCTTC
CDR3aa: CASSVGSLTYNEQFF

d_gene: NA
j_gene: TRBJ1-4
v_gene: TRBV3-1
abundance: few
CDR3nt: TGTGCCAGCAGCCATCCTCACCAGGGAGGGGAAAAACTGTTTTTT
CDR3aa: CASSHPHQGGEKLFF

d_gene: TRBD1
j_gene: TRBJ1-6
v_gene: TRBV12-3/TRBV12-4
abundance: many
CDR3nt: TGTGCCAGCAGTTCCTCGGGACAGGGAAGCTCACCCCTCCACTTT
CDR3aa: CASSSSGQGSSPLHF

d_gene: NA
j_gene: TRBJ2-1
v_gene: TRBV11-1
abundance: few
CDR3nt: TGTGCCAGCAGCTTAGTCGGGACTGCTTCCTACAATGAGCAGTTCTTC
CDR3aa: CASSLVGTASYNEQFF

d_gene: TRBD1
j_gene: TRBJ2-3
v_gene: TRBV6-2/TRBV6-3
abundance: few
CDR3nt: TGTGCCAGCAGCCGGGACAGGGATGTCACAGATACGCAGTATTTT
CDR3aa: CASSRDRDVTDTQYF

d_gene: NA
j_gene: TRBJ1-3
v_gene: TRBV12-3/TRBV12-4
abundance: many
CDR3nt: TGTGCCAGCAATACACCGGCGGGCGGAAACACCATATATTTT
CDR3aa: CASNTPAGGNTIYF

d_gene: NA
j_gene: TRBJ1-1
v_gene: TRBV11-3
abundance: NA
CDR3nt: TGTGCCAGCAGCACACACCCGAACACTGAAGCTTTCTTT
CDR3aa: CASSTHPNTEAFF

d_gene: NA
j_gene: TRBJ1-1
v_gene: TRBV6-5
abundance: few
CDR3nt: TGTGCCAGCAGTTACTCGGACAGTTGGAGCACTGAAGCTTTCTTT
CDR3aa: CASSYSDSWSTEAFF

d_gene: NA
j_gene: TRBJ2-3
v_gene: TRBV9
abundance: few
CDR3nt: TGTGCCAGCAGCGTAGGCGGCGGGGACACCACAGATACGCAGTATTTT
CDR3aa: CASSVGGGDTTDTQYF

d_gene: NA
j_gene: TRBJ1-1
v_gene: TRBV20-1
abundance: many
CDR3nt: TGCAGTGCTAGACCGAACACTGAAGCTTTCTTT
CDR3aa: CSARPNTEAFF

d_gene: NA
j_gene: TRBJ1-5
v_gene: TRBV10-2
abundance: NA
CDR3nt: TGCGCCAGCTCCTCCGGGGGTACTAATCAGCCCCAGCATTTT
CDR3aa: CASSSGGTNQPQHF

d_gene: TRBD2
j_gene: TRBJ2-5
v_gene: TRBV11-2
abundance: few
CDR3nt: TGTGCCAGCAGCTTAGGCCACGGGGGGGATTGGGGAGAGACCCAGTACTTC
CDR3aa: CASSLGHGGDWGETQYF

d_gene: NA
j_gene: TRBJ2-3
v_gene: TRBV20-1
abundance: many
CDR3nt: TGCAGTGCTAGAGATCTGACTACGGGGCATTTTTTAGATACGCAGTATTTT
CDR3aa: CSARDLTTGHFLDTQYF

d_gene: NA
j_gene: TRBJ1-2
v_gene: TRBV9
abundance: few
CDR3nt: TGTGCCAGCAGCGCACTACAGGGAACCTCATATGGCTACACCTTC
CDR3aa: CASSALQGTSYGYTF

d_gene: TRBD2
j_gene: TRBJ2-1
v_gene: TRBV7-9
abundance: few
CDR3nt: TGTGCCAGCAGCTTAGGGGGCTTAGCGGGAGATGAGCAGTTCTTC
CDR3aa: CASSLGGLAGDEQFF

d_gene: TRBD1
j_gene: TRBJ2-1
v_gene: TRBV2
abundance: NA
CDR3nt: TGTGCCAGCAGTGTCCGGACAGGGAGATACGAGCAGTTCTTC
CDR3aa: CASSVRTGRYEQFF

d_gene: NA
j_gene: TRBJ2-2
v_gene: TRBV20-1
abundance: NA
CDR3nt: TGCAGTGCTAGAGATCAGCGGTGGGAAACCGGGGAGCTGTTTTTT
CDR3aa: CSARDQRWETGELFF

d_gene: NA
j_gene: TRBJ1-5
v_gene: TRBV20-1
abundance: many
CDR3nt: TGCAGTGCTAGACAGAGCAATCAGCCCCAGCATTTT
CDR3aa: CSARQSNQPQHF